This TCR beta chain originates from a study of blood T cell repertoires in COVID-19. Original handling: By means of reference gene primer amplification, nucleated cell counts were estimated. Generated by immunoSEQ multiplex PCR, the TCRdb table keeps only in-frame clones and is missing some. V and J calls and clone size are those listed in that table; D and trimming were worked out from the DNA. The data show 200,000 to 250,000 clones, around 90% seen once. There are 15 residues in the CDR3. CDR1 and CDR2 (germline): KGHSH, LQKENI. V lost 5 bases and J lost 6; bases outside the gene matches: 4. The chain has TRBV18 and TRBJ2-2, with 12 positions matching TRBD2. This receptor was identified in a man younger than 45 who had been exposed to COVID-19. The material sequenced was PBMCs or T cells enriched from blood (not recorded which). CDR3 in DNA: TGTGCCAGCTCAAAACGGACTAGCGGGGCCGGGGAGCTGTTTTTT. Translating it yields CASSKRTSGAGELFF.